This T cell receptor (beta chain) was documented in a study of cytomegalovirus exposure and HLA in healthy donors (dated by TCRdb to the late 2010s). Notes on the research overall: In an earlier analysis of 587 of the donors, less than 350 Gb of sequence data and some 120 million unique TCR beta sequences from about 180 million T cells were reported. Genome-wide SNP genotypes for about 65% of the roughly 700 donors were used in a later genetic analysis, which treated that subset as a discovery cohort. The study aimed to test whether cataloging public T cell receptors could reveal signatures of past pathogen exposure. Across roughly 420 genotyped donors of the cohort, an average of about 220,000 unique TCR beta nucleotide sequences per donor were sequenced, and about a sixth of those sequences were non-productive. Donor age, sex, ethnicity and CMV serostatus were collected together with the repertoire data. The T cell repertoires of roughly 660 subjects were profiled by immunosequencing and related to cytomegalovirus serostatus. An earlier analysis of fewer than 700 of the donors applied high-throughput TCR beta sequencing to assess whether each TCR beta V gene segment acted as functional or pseudogenic. Both class I and class II loci were covered by HLA typing, at four-digit resolution. Because of strong linkage in the cohort, four to six DR-DQ haplotypes were treated as single units for association and clustering. The study combined high-throughput TCR immunosequencing, statistical association of individual TCRs with disease status, and machine learning to predict cytomegalovirus infection status. A later analysis re-examined previously published TCR beta repertoires from several hundred donors and added high-resolution HLA genotyping to investigate patterns of TCR occurrence. An early release covering roughly 600 HLA-typed donors comprised 250 to 350 gigabases of sequencing data and tens of millions of unique TCR sequences. A separate validation cohort of approximately 130 different subjects was used in addition to the 666-subject first cohort. Rather than drawing on any new phenotypic data, the later analysis identified candidate immune exposures from TCR beta sequences and the way those sequences occurred across donors. All discovery cohort repertoires had been generated using a single sequencing platform. The number of typed donors differed by locus: about 620-640 for A, B, C, DRB1 and DQB1; about 520 for DQA1; fewer than 610 for DPA1; and roughly 450 for DPB1. Of the 300 to 500 genotyped donors, 81% were placed in the genetic ancestry cluster associated with self-reported Caucasian donors.

A remark on this clone: Which antigen it targets is not known. No base quality information exists; no much larger clone differs at one position.

The cohort was made up of about 670 healthy bone marrow donors. At the time of sampling, all cohort members were nominally healthy, though unrecorded immune exposures were likely present. The donor was CMV seronegative and belonged to the group of around 350 seronegative cohort members. A peripheral blood sample was collected from each donor, and TCR beta sequencing was performed on peripheral blood mononuclear cells. The Qiagen DNeasy Blood Extraction Kit was used to extract genomic DNA from the blood cell samples. The library was made by the immunoSEQ multiplex PCR assay. For the multiplex PCR, a mixture combining 60 forward primers for TCR Vbeta segments and 13 reverse primers for TCR Jbeta segments was used. The CDR3 region of rearranged TCR beta genes was amplified from genomic DNA with a multiplex PCR assay. On the Illumina HiSeq System, the amplified TCR beta libraries were sequenced as 87-base-pair reads. The paper's data handling went like this. Across the roughly 700 repertoires, a later analysis counted roughly 84 million unique TCR beta chains, roughly 11 million of which were shared by at least two donors. Raw reads were error-corrected and collapsed into unique sequences by a nearest-neighbor algorithm in which closely related sequences were merged to remove PCR and sequencing errors. To assign V, D and J gene segments, CDR3 sequences were aligned to IMGT reference sequences. For a sequence to be retained, a match of at least six nucleotides was required to both a V gene segment and a J gene segment. Rearrangements were called productive when the CDR3 lacked stop codons and stayed in frame with V and J; all others were non-productive. CDR3 was defined by IMGT convention, running from the second conserved V-encoded cysteine to the conserved J-encoded phenylalanine. The earlier analysis of 500 to 650 of the donors excluded any sequence lacking an unambiguous match to a single V gene segment. In an earlier analysis of a few hundred of the donors, V segments were called functional above 56.7% productive rearrangements and were called segregating when the between-donor standard deviation exceeded 5%. A statistical classification framework was developed to diagnose cytomegalovirus status using the catalog of TCR beta chain sequences. A later analysis assigned V and J genes by comparing TCR nucleotide sequences with IMGT/GENE-DB human TR gene sequences. A later analysis assigned CDR3 sequences and most-parsimonious VDJ recombination scenarios with the TCRdist pipeline. In a later analysis, every TCR beta chain was defined by the combination of its CDR3 amino acid sequence and its V-gene family, and reads without a unique V-gene family were dropped. A later analysis removed several hundred highly shared, low-generation-probability nucleotide sequences to deal with suspected cross-contamination and a sequencing artifact. In a later analysis, a clonal expansion index for each public chain was calculated from normalized within-repertoire ranks of inferred template counts. Generation probabilities in a later analysis came from a VDJ recombination model fitted to out-of-frame rearrangements, and those results were checked against IGoR. Hypergeometric tests were used in a later analysis to score TCR-TCR, TCR-HLA and TCR-CMV co-occurrence, with a repertoire-size bias correction applied to the TCR pairs. A later analysis estimated false discovery rates by permuting HLA or CMV assignments 20 times. In a later analysis, co-occurring TCRs were grouped using DBSCAN, and TCRdist sequence similarity was added for clustering within HLA-allele-positive subsets. For co-occurrence clustering, repertoires with fewer than 30,000 or more than 120,000 public chains were excluded, along with four or five repertoires with anomalous nucleotide sharing. Held by TCRdb, this immuneACCESS table contains in-frame sequences only and omits some clones. Under half of the omission traces to an unresolved V gene where checked; the cause of the rest is unknown. The V and J calls and clone size were taken over from that table, and D and trimming were inferred from the DNA. The sample table holds approximately 220,000 clones, of which almost 80% were seen once. 1.5% to 2% of the sample is held by the ten biggest clonotypes.

Spanning cysteine to phenylalanine, the CDR3 consists of 16 amino acids. Just CDR3 DNA is preserved here, 48 bases in frame from base 1. Per the germline V gene (reference sequence), SGHNT is the CDR1 and YYREEE is the CDR2. Trimming removed 1 base from V and 0 bases from J; the gene matches leave 4 bases unexplained. What the work shows at the level of the full study, not this receptor alone: The study gave a list of around 170 TCR beta chains associated with cytomegalovirus. Presence/absence analyses assumed roughly uniform sequencing depth across donors, an assumption that may not hold. Immune exposure information for the cohort was limited to CMV serostatus. According to a later analysis, most CMV-associated TCR beta chains appeared to be HLA-restricted, and the HLA associations seemed to be driven largely by CMV exposure. Most TCR sequences were seen in very few donors, while some public TCRs were found in many individuals. V-gene and J-gene trimming of TCR beta chains was associated with a missense DCLRE1C variant in a later genetic analysis, and the association was replicated in an independent cohort. Some IMGT-functional V segments, including TRBV6-2 and TRBV6-3, could not be told apart with the 87-base-pair reads, so those segments were excluded. Broadly in line with IMGT annotations, most TCR beta V segments showed up in productive rearrangements about 87% or about 30% of the time in an earlier analysis of about 500 of the donors. Several of the top co-occurrence clusters appeared to be linked to parvovirus B19, influenza, CMV and Epstein-Barr virus, according to a later analysis. The sequencing pipeline was judged likely to have produced a cluster of highly shared sequence variants as a technical artifact. A further reported finding was that TCR beta sequences accurately predicted the HLA-A and HLA-B alleles for most subjects in the first cohort. At a false discovery rate of 0.05, a later analysis linked under 20,000 TCR beta sequences to specific HLA alleles. HLA typing was unavailable for some donors at each locus, so association tests used only the typed subset. A later analysis found that TCR association rates varied across HLA loci, with DRB1 alleles showing the most associated TCRs and HLA-C alleles the fewest. Only TCR beta chains were sequenced in this cohort, and the absence of alpha or paired-chain data limited detectable features. In a later genetic analysis, fewer N-insertions in productive TCRs were reported among donors in an Asian-associated ancestry cluster than the approximately 670-donor mean. Correlated functional status among segregating V segments might be attributable to linkage disequilibrium, but an unknown experimental factor could not be ruled out. In a later analysis, HLA-associated TCR beta chains were found to be more clonally expanded and to have lower generation probabilities than equally common non-associated chains. The classifier was reported to diagnose cytomegalovirus status with high specificity and sensitivity in both the original and validation cohorts. The authors suggested that the approach could potentially be generalized to other disease states and immunological phenotypes. Because counts were too low, roughly 16 rarely observed V segments, including chromosome 9 orphons, were excluded from the earlier analysis of several hundred of the donors. In vitro tests confirmed that three of the cytomegalovirus-associated TCR beta chains recognize cytomegalovirus antigens. When HLA alleles, especially DR and DQ, strongly co-occurred, TCR associations were difficult to assign to individual alleles.

The sequence derives from a man younger than 35 in good health and CMV-seronegative. The sequencing sample was made of PBMCs. This chain joins TRBV5-4 to TRBJ1-3, and TRBD1 aligns with 7 junction nucleotides. Here is the DNA: TGTGCCAGCAGCTTGAACAGGGGATACTCTGGAAACACCATATATTTT. Its translation reads: CASSLNRGYSGNTIYF.